This paragraph reports one T cell receptor (beta chain). Its specificity is not known. The sample belongs to a study of CD8+ T cells in alopecia areata. Findings of the study overall: Against the mouse data, patients shared TCRs less clearly, possibly for HLA reasons. It was lesional scalp, especially alopecia totalis/universalis, that showed higher clonality than normal scalp.

Investigators isolated RNA and reverse transcribed it into cDNA to act as the sequencing template. This table comes from immunoSEQ multiplex PCR, and its TCRdb copy is limited to in-frame clones, with some not included. The sample shows around 190,000 clones, approximately 60% of them seen only once. Cell sorting was applied to PBMCs, and CD4+ and CD8+ T cells were collected. This CDR3 is built from 12 residues. V shed 6 bases, J shed 8 bases, and the junction held 5 bases outside the gene matches. The germline gives CDR1 MNHEY, CDR2 SVGAGI. The chain recombines TRBV6-5 with TRBJ1-2, with 8 bases matching TRBD1. Sequencing was performed on CD8+ T cells sorted from blood. The TCR comes from a human donor in good health. CDR3 DNA: TGTGCCAGCAGCCTGACAGGGGTGGGCTACACCTTC. This encodes CASSLTGVGYTF.